Below, 13 T cell receptor beta chains from the same sample are listed, as sequenced in a study of blood T cell repertoires in COVID-19. The repertoire was sequenced with immunoSEQ multiplex PCR; TCRdb's copy has only in-frame clones and lacks some. In the table there are 92,000 or so clones, about 87% of which are singletons. The sample comprised peripheral blood. These receptors all stem from a man aged 60-69 years with acute or convalescent COVID-19.

The chain combines TRBV29-1 with TRBJ1-1, with D possibly being TRBD1 (6 bases). Trimming stripped 6 bases from V and 0 bases from J, with 20 bases between. The CDR3 sequence is 16 residues long. Germline V gives CDR1 SQVTM, CDR2 ANQGSEA. In DNA form, the CDR3 reads TGCAGCGTGGTCGGAGGGGGGGGCGGTATGAACACTGAAGCTTTCTTT. Translated: CSVVGGGGGMNTEAFF.

The J gene is TRBJ1-2, the V gene TRBV29-1; 8 bases match TRBD1. Per germline, CDR1 SQVTM and CDR2 ANQGSEA. V gave up 6 bases and J gave up 4 bases; unmatched junction bases: 4. The CDR3 consists of 12 residues. The CDR3 DNA reads as TGCAGCGTCGGACAGGGCCCCTATGGCTACACCTTC. This codes for CSVGQGPYGYTF. Full variable domain (rest looked up from reference TRBV29-1 and TRBJ1-2): SAVISQKPSRDICQRGTSLTIQCQVDSQVTMMFWYRQQPGQSLTLIATANQGSEATYESGFVIDKFPISRPNLTFSTLTVSNMSPEDSSIYLCSVGQGPYGYTFGSGTRLTVV.

The V and J genes are TRBV5-6 and TRBJ2-7; 9 bases fit TRBD2. The V gene end was trimmed by 4 bases and the J gene end by 3 bases; junction bases not matched to a gene: 8. The CDR3 runs 15 residues. CDR1 is SGHDT and CDR2 is YYEEEE in the germline V gene. CDR3 loop: CASSLGAGGGYEQYF. The CDR3 bases are TGTGCCAGCAGCCTAGGAGCGGGGGGCGGCTACGAGCAGTACTTC.

V and J are TRBV12-3 or TRBV12-4 and TRBJ2-3; possibly TRBD1 for D (7 bases). Trimming cost V 6 bases and J 6 bases, with 13 bases left between them. The CDR3 spans 13 residues. The CDR3 DNA reads TGTGCCAGCAGGAAACAGGGGAGGGATACGCAGTATTTT. Translating gives CASRKQGRDTQYF.

In this sample, this clone turned up a few times. The V gene is TRBV29-1, the J gene TRBJ1-2; 8 bases are a match to TRBD1. The germline gives CDR1 SQVTM, CDR2 ANQGSEA. This CDR3 has 13 residues. After removal of 6 bases from V and 6 bases from J, the junction contained 9 bases not matched to a gene. The CDR3 DNA reads as TGCAGCGTCGGACAGGGTCTCTCTGATGGCTACACCTTC. This sequence encodes CSVGQGLSDGYTF.

The chain couples TRBV5-1 to TRBJ2-7, with 8 bases that match TRBD1. V was clipped by 4 bases and J by 4 bases; unmatched bases: 7. Looked up from germline, CDR1 is SGHRS and CDR2 is YFSETQ. This CDR3 contains 14 residues. The CDR3, as DNA: TGCGCCAGCAGCAAGGACGGACAGGGATACGAGCAGTACTTC. The encoded protein is CASSKDGQGYEQYF.

In its sample, this clone was seen a few times. The chain carries TRBV9 and TRBJ1-6; D perhaps matches TRBD1 (6 bases). This CDR3 has 14 residues. The V end lost 3 bases, the J end lost 6 bases, and 10 bases lay between the germline ends. Germline CDR1 is SGDLS and CDR2 is YYNGEE. The CDR3 loop reads CASSADSPNSPLHF. In DNA, the CDR3 is TGTGCCAGCAGCGCGGACAGCCCTAATTCACCCCTCCACTTT. Combining the CDR3 with reference TRBV9 and TRBJ1-6 gives the whole variable domain DSGVTQTPKHLITATGQRVTLRCSPRSGDLSVYWYQQSLDQGLQFLIQYYNGEERAKGNILERFSAQQFPDLHSELNLSSLELGDSALYFCASSADSPNSPLHFGNGTRLTVT.

This clone was picked up a small number of times. The V gene is TRBV5-1, the J gene TRBJ1-2; TRBD1 matches at 8 bases. This CDR3 is built from 14 residues. Trimming at V came to 4 bases and at J to 4 bases, leaving 6 bases not matched to a gene. CDR1 and CDR2 from the germline V gene are SGHRS and YFSETQ. DNA for the CDR3: TGCGCCAGCAGCGACAGGGGACTAAGCTATGGCTACACCTTC. Translated, it gives CASSDRGLSYGYTF.

The chain joins TRBV18 to TRBJ1-1, with 7 bases aligning to TRBD1. J lost 5 bases, V lost 3 bases, and 9 bases had no gene match. CDR1 is KGHSH, CDR2 LQKENI, per germline. The CDR3 consists of 15 residues. The CDR3 sequence: CASSPLGQVGTEAFF. CDR3 bases: TGTGCCAGCTCACCGTTAGGACAGGTAGGGACTGAAGCTTTCTTT. The variable domain in full, with the rest retrieved from reference TRBV18 and TRBJ1-1, is NAGVMQNPRHLVRRRGQEARLRCSPMKGHSHVYWYRQLPEEGLKFMVYLQKENIIDESGMPKERFSAEFPKEGPSILRIQQVVRGDSAAYFCASSPLGQVGTEAFFGQGTRLTVV.

This chain connects TRBV18 to TRBJ1-2, with 7 positions matching TRBD1. The CDR3 contains 13 residues. V shed 4 bases and J 5 bases; nucleotides not matched to a gene: 4. Germline V gene data show CDR1 as KGHSH and CDR2 as LQKENI. CDR3 loop: CASSQGAEYGYTF. The CDR3, as DNA: TGTGCCAGCTCACAGGGGGCCGAATATGGCTACACCTTC. The complete variable domain, with remaining parts taken from reference TRBV18 and TRBJ1-2, reads NAGVMQNPRHLVRRRGQEARLRCSPMKGHSHVYWYRQLPEEGLKFMVYLQKENIIDESGMPKERFSAEFPKEGPSILRIQQVVRGDSAAYFCASSQGAEYGYTFGSGTRLTVV.

The rearrangement joins TRBV2 to TRBJ1-5, with 8 positions matching TRBD1. The CDR3 has 11 residues. Trimming removed 8 bases from V and 6 bases from J; junction bases left unmatched: 0. CDR1 is SNHLY, CDR2 FYNNEI, per germline. The CDR3 spells CASGQGQPQHF. The DNA for the CDR3 is TGTGCCAGCGGACAGGGTCAGCCCCAGCATTTT.

The gene calls are TRBV4-1 and TRBJ1-4, with 8 bases aligning to TRBD1. Trimming took 0 bases from V and 8 from J; bases not matched to a gene: 8. CDR3 length: 16 residues. From germline, CDR1 is MGHRA and CDR2 YSYEKL. Here the CDR3 DNA reads TGCGCCAGCAGCCAAGATGGGGTGACAGGGGAGGAAAAACTGTTTTTT. Translation: CASSQDGVTGEEKLFF.

The gene calls are TRBV11-2 and TRBJ2-5; 10 nucleotides align to TRBD2. With 8 bases clipped from V and 8 bases from J, the junction kept 5 bases outside the gene matches. Germline values: CDR1 SGHAT, CDR2 FQNNGV. The CDR3 sequence is 12 residues long. CDR3 bases: TGTGCCAGCGCTAGCGGGGGCGGAACCCAGTACTTC. This gives the protein CASASGGGTQYF.